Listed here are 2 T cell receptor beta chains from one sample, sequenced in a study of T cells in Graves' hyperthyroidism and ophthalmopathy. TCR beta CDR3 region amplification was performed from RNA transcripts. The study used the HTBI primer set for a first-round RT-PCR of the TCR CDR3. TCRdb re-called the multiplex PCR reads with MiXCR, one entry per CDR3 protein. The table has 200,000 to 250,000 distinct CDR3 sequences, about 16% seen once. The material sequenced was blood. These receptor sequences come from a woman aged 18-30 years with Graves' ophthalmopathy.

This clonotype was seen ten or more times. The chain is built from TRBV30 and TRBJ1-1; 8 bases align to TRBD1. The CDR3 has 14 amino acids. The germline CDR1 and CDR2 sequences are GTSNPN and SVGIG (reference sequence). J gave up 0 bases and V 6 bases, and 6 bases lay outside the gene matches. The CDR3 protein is CACGGDRLNTEAFF. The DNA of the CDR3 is TGTGCCTGTGGGGGGGACAGGCTGAACACTGAAGCTTTCTTT.

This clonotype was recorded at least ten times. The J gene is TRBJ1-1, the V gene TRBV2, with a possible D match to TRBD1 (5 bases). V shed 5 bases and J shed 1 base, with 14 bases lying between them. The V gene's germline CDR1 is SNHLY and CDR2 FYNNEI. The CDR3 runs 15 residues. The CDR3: CASSSWTGTNTEAFF. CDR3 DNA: TGTGCCAGCAGTTCTTGGACCGGGACGAACACTGAAGCTTTCTTT. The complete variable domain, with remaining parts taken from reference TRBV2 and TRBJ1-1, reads EPEVTQTPSHQVTQMGQEVILRCVPISNHLYFYWYRQILGQKVEFLVSFYNNEISEKSEIFDDQFSVERPDGSNFTLKIRSTKLEDSAMYFCASSSWTGTNTEAFFGQGTRLTVV.